A few counts support the clone carrying this T cell receptor beta chain. The repertoire was sequenced with immunoSEQ multiplex PCR; TCRdb's copy has only in-frame clones and lacks some. The table has fewer than 100,000 clones, around nine tenths seen once. The data derive from a study of control samples from healthy donors and cancer patients. Material for sequencing was blood. The source is a woman in her forties or fifties in good health.

The CDR3: CASSSSQGNQPQHF. The CDR3 DNA follows: TGTGCCAGCAGTTCTAGTCAGGGGAATCAGCCCCAGCATTTT. The gene calls are TRBV6-5 and TRBJ1-5, with a possible D match to TRBD1 (6 bases). V was trimmed by 4 bases and J by 4 bases, leaving 11 bases between them. Germline V gene lookup returns CDR1 MNHEY and CDR2 SVGAGI. The CDR3 consists of 14 residues.